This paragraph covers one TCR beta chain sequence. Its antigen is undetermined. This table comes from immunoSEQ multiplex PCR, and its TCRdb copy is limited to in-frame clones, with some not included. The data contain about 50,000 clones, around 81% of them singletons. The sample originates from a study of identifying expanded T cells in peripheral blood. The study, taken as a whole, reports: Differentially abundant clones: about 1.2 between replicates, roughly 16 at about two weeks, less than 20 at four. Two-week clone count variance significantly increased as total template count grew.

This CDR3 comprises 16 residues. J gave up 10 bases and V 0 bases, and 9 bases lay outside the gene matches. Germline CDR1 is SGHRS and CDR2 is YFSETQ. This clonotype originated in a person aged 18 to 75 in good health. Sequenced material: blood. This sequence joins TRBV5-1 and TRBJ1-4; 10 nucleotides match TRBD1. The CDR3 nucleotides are TGCGCCAGCAGCTTGGCCCCGGGACAGGGGTACGGAAAACTGTTTTTT. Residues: CASSLAPGQGYGKLFF. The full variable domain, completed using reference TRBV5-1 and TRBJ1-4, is KAGVTQTPRYLIKTRGQQVTLSCSPISGHRSVSWYQQTPGQGLQFLFEYFSETQRNKGNFPGRFSGRQFSNSRSEMNVSTLELGDSALYLCASSLAPGQGYGKLFFGSGTQLSVL.